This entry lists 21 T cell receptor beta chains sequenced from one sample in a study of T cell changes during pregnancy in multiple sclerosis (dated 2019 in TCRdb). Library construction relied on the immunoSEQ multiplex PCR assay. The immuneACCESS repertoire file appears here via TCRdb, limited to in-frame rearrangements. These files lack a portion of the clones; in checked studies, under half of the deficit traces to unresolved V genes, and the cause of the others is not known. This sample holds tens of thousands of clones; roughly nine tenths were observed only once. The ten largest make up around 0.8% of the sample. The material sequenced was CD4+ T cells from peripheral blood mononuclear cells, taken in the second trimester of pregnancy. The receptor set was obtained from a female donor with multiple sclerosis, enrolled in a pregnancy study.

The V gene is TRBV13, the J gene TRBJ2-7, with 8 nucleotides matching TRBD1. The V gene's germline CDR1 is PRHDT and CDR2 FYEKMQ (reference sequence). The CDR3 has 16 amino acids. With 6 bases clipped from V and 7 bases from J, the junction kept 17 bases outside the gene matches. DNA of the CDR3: TGTGCCAGCAGGGAGGAAGGACAGGGAGTGTTTGGGGAGCAGTACTTC. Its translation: CASREEGQGVFGEQYF.

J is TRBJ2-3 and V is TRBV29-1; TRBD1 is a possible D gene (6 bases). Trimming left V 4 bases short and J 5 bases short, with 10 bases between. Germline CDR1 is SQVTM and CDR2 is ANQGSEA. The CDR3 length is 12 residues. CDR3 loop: CSVGTGRDTQYF. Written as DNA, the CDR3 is TGCAGCGTTGGCACAGGGCGAGATACGCAGTATTTT.

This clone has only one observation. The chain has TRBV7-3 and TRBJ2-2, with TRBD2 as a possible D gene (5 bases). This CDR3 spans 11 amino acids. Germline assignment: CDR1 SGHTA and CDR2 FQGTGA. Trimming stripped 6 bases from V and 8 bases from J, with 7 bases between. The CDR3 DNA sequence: TGTGCCAGCAGTTCGGGGGGGGAGCTGTTTTTT. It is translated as CASSSGGELFF.

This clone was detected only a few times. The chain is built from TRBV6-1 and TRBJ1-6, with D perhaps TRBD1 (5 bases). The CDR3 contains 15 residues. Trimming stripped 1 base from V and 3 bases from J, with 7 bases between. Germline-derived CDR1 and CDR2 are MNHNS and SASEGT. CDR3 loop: CASSEVGGYNSPLHF. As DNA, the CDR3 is TGTGCCAGCAGTGAAGTGGGGGGCTATAATTCACCCCTCCACTTT.

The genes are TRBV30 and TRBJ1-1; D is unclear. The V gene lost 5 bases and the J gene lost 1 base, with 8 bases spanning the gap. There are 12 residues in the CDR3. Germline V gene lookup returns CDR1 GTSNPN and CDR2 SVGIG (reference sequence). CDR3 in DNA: TGTGCCTGGGCCCTAGCGAACACTGAAGCTTTCTTT. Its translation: CAWALANTEAFF.

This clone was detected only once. The CDR3, as DNA: TGTGCCAGCAAACAGGGTCCCACCGGGGAGCTGTTTTTT. Translating gives CASKQGPTGELFF. The V and J genes are TRBV7-3 and TRBJ2-2; D is perhaps TRBD1 (6 bases). With 7 bases removed from V and 4 bases from J, the gap between germline ends came to 10 bases. The germline V gene encodes CDR1 SGHTA and CDR2 FQGTGA. The CDR3 consists of 13 residues.

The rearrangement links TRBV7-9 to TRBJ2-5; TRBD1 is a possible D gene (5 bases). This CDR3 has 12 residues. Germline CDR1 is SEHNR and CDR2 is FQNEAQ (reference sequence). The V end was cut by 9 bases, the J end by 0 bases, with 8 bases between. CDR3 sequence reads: CARSGYQETQYF. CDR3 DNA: TGTGCCAGGTCAGGGTACCAAGAGACCCAGTACTTC.

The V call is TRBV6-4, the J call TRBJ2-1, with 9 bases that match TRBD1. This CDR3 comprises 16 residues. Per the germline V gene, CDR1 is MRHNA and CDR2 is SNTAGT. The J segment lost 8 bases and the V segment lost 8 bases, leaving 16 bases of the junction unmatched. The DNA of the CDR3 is TGTGCCAGCGGTGGAACCGGGGACAGGGTATTTGATGAGCAGTTCTTC. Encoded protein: CASGGTGDRVFDEQFF.

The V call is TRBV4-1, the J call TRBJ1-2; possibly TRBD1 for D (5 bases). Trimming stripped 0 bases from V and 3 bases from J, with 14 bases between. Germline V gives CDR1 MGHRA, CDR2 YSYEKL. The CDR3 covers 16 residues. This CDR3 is CASSQDPGGAHYGYTF. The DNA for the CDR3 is TGCGCCAGCAGCCAAGATCCTGGAGGGGCTCACTATGGCTACACCTTC.

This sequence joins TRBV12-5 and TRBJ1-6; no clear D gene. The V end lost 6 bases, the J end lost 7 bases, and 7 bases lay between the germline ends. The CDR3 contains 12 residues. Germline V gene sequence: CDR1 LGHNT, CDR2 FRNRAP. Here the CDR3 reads CASGTTNSPLHF. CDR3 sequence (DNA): TGTGCTAGTGGCACCACAAATTCACCCCTCCACTTT.

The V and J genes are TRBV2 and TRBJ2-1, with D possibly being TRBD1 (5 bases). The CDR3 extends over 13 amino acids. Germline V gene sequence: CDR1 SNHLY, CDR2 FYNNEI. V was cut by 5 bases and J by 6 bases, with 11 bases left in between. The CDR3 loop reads CASSIEQVNEQFF. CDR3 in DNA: TGTGCCAGCAGTATAGAACAGGTCAATGAGCAGTTCTTC.

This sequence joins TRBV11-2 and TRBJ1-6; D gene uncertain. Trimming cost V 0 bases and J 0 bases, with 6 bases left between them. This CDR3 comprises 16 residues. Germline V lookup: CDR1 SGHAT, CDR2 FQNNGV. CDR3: CASSLDMSSYNSPLHF. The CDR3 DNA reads TGTGCCAGCAGCTTAGATATGAGCTCCTATAATTCACCCCTCCACTTT.

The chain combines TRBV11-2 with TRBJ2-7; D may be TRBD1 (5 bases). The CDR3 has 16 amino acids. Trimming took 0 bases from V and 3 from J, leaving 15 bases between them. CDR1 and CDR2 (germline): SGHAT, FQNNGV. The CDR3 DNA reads TGTGCCAGCAGCTTAGAAGGACACCTACCAGACTACGAGCAGTACTTC. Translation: CASSLEGHLPDYEQYF. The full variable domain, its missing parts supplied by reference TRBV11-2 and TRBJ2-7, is EAGVAQSPRYKIIEKRQSVAFWCNPISGHATLYWYQQILGQGPKLLIQFQNNGVVDDSQLPKDRFSAERLKGVDSTLKIQPAKLEDSAVYLCASSLEGHLPDYEQYFGPGTRLTVT.

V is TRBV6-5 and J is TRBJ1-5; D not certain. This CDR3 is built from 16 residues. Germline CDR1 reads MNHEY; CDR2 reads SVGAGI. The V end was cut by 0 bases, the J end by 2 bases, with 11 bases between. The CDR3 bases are TGTGCCAGCAGTTACTCGGGCACCTTAGGCAATCAGCCCCAGCATTTT. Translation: CASSYSGTLGNQPQHF.

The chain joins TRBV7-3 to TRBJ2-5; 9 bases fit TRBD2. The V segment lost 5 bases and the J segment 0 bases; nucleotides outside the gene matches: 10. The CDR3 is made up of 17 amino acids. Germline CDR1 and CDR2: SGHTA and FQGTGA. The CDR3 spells CASSRGVAGGYQETQYF. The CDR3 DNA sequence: TGTGCCAGCAGCCGTGGCGTGGCGGGGGGGTACCAAGAGACCCAGTACTTC.

The CDR3 sequence: CASRLAGGLETQYF. The CDR3 coding sequence is TGTGCCAGCAGACTAGCGGGGGGGCTGGAGACCCAGTACTTC. This chain connects TRBV2 to TRBJ2-5; 13 bases align to TRBD2. CDR3 length: 14 residues. J gave up 5 bases and V 6 bases, and 3 bases lay outside the gene matches. Germline CDR1 SNHLY, CDR2 FYNNEI. Variable domain in full (rest from reference TRBV2 and TRBJ2-5): EPEVTQTPSHQVTQMGQEVILRCVPISNHLYFYWYRQILGQKVEFLVSFYNNEISEKSEIFDDQFSVERPDGSNFTLKIRSTKLEDSAMYFCASRLAGGLETQYFGPGTRLLVL.

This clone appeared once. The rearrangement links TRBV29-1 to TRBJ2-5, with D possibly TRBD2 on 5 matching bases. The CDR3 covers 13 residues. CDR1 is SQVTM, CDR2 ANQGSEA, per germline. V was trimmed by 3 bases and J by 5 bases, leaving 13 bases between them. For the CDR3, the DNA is TGCAGCGTTGATCTGGGAGCCACTGAGACCCAGTACTTC. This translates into CSVDLGATETQYF.

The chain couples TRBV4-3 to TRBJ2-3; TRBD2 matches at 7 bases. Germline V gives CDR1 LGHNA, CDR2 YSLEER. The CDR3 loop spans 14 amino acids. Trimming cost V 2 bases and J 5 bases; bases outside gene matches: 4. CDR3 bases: TGCGCCAGCAGCCAATGGCGGGGGTTAGATACGCAGTATTTT. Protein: CASSQWRGLDTQYF.

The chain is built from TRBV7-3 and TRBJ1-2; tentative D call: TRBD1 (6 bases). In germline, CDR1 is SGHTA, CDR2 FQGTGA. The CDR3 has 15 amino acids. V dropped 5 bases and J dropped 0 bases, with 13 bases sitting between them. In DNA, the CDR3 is TGTGCCAGCAGCCCCCGTGGGGGCCCTAACTATGGCTACACCTTC. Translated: CASSPRGGPNYGYTF. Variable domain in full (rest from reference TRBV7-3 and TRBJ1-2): GAGVSQTPSNKVTEKGKYVELRCDPISGHTALYWYRQSLGQGPEFLIYFQGTGAADDSGLPNDRFFAVRPEGSVSTLKIQRTERGDSAVYLCASSPRGGPNYGYTFGSGTRLTVV.

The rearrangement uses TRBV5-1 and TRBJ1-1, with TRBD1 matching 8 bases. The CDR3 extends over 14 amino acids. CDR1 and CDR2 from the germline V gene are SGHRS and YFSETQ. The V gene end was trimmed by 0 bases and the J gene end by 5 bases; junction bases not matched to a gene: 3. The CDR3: CASSLEQGVTEAFF. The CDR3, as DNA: TGCGCCAGCAGCTTGGAACAGGGGGTAACTGAAGCTTTCTTT.

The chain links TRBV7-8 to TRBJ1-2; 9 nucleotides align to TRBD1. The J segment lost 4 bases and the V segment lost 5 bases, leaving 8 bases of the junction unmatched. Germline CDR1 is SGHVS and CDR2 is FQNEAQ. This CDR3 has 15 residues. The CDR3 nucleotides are TGTGCCAGCAGCGGGACCGGGACAGGGACCTATGGCTACACCTTC. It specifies CASSGTGTGTYGYTF.